Listed below are T cell receptor beta chains from one sample, sequenced in a study of CD8 T cells in Susac syndrome. TCRdb called the immunoSEQ multiplex PCR reads again in MiXCR, with one record for every CDR3 protein. The repertoire has approximately 280,000 distinct CDR3 sequences, roughly 81% of them found once; the top ten carry over 0.1%. The sequenced sample was CD8+ T cells from PBMCs. All receptors come from a human donor with multiple sclerosis. The CDR3 runs from the conserved cysteine through the conserved F or W. The D gene is left open where the match is weak. For some rows the clone size is stated as once, few or many, or as a class when expanded; others skip it.

v_gene	d_gene	j_gene	abundance	CDR3nt	CDR3aa
TRBV2	NA	TRBJ2-1	NA	TGTGCCAGTTACTCGAGGGCCTTCAGAGACAATGAGCAGTTCTTC	CASYSRAFRDNEQFF
TRBV28	NA	TRBJ2-5	NA	TGTGCCAGCAGTTTTACGGGGGACCAAGAGACCCAGTACTTC	CASSFTGDQETQYF
TRBV11-2	NA	TRBJ1-2	NA	TGTGCCAGCAGCTTTCGGACAGCCCGAAACTATGGCTACACCTTC	CASSFRTARNYGYTF
TRBV30	NA	TRBJ2-4	NA	TGTGCCTGGAGTACGTTTACGGGAGAAGCCAAAAACATTCAGTACTTC	CAWSTFTGEAKNIQYF
TRBV5-6	NA	TRBJ2-7	once	TGTGCCAGCAGCTTGGGGACCCTCGAGCAGTACTTC	CASSLGTLEQYF
TRBV7-2	TRBD2	TRBJ2-7	NA	TGTGCCAGCAGCATAGGACTAGCGGTATCCTACGAGCAGTACTTC	CASSIGLAVSYEQYF
TRBV27	NA	TRBJ2-1	once	TGTGCCAGCAGCCCCCAATTATCCTTGAGGAATGAGCAGTTCTTC	CASSPQLSLRNEQFF
TRBV6-1	NA	TRBJ2-1	once	TGTGCCAGCAGTGTAAGTGAGCACAATGAGCAGTTCTTC	CASSVSEHNEQFF
TRBV1	NA	TRBJ2-3	once	TGCACCAGCAGCCAAGATCAGACTAGCGGGCCAGTTGCTAGCACAGATACGCAGTATTTT	CTSSQDQTSGPVASTDTQYF
TRBV5-6	NA	TRBJ1-1	once	TGTGCCAGCAGCTTAGGGGAGTTGGCTGAAGCTTTCTTT	CASSLGELAEAFF
TRBV2	NA	TRBJ2-2	NA	TGTGCCACCCAGTGGGGCACCGGGGAGCTGTTTTTT	CATQWGTGELFF
TRBV27	TRBD2	TRBJ2-1	NA	TGTGCCAGCAGCCCCCTGGGTAGCGGGAGGGCCATCAATGAGCAGTTCTTC	CASSPLGSGRAINEQFF
TRBV6-5	TRBD2	TRBJ2-3	NA	TGTGCCAGCAGTTACACTCCAAGCGGGAGGGCCGGAGATACGCAGTATTTT	CASSYTPSGRAGDTQYF
TRBV28	TRBD2	TRBJ2-3	NA	TGTGCCAGCAGTTCGCTAGCGGGGAAGAACAGGGATACGCAGTATTTT	CASSSLAGKNRDTQYF